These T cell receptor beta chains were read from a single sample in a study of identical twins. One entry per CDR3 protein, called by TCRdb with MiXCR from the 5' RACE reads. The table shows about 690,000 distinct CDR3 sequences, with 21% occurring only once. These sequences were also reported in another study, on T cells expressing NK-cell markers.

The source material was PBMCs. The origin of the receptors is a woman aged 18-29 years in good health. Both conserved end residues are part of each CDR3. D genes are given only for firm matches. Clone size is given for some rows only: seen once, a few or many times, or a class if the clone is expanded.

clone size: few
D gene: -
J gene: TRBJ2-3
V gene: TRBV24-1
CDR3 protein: CATSELDSDTQYF
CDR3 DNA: TGTGCCACCAGTGAACTCGACAGTGATACGCAGTATTTT

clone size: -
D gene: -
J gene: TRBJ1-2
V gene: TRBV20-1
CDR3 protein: CSARDNRGADYGYTF
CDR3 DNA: TGCAGTGCTAGAGATAATCGGGGGGCTGACTATGGCTACACCTTC

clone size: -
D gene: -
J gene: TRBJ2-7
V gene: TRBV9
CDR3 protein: CASSVSSRDYEQYF
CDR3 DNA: TGTGCCAGCAGCGTTTCATCCAGGGATTACGAGCAGTACTTC

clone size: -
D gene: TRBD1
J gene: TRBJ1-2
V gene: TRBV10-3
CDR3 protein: CAINTGGFGYTF
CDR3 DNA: TGTGCCATCAACACAGGGGGTTTTGGCTACACCTTC

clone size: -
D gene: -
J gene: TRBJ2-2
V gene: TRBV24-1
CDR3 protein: CATSDLPRARRISTGELFF
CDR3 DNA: TGTGCCACCAGTGATTTGCCTAGGGCCAGGCGCATCTCCACCGGGGAGCTGTTTTTT

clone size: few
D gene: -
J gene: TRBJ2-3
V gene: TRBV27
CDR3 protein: CASSLRRTTDTQYF
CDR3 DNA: TGTGCCAGCAGTTTACGCAGGACCACAGATACGCAGTATTTT

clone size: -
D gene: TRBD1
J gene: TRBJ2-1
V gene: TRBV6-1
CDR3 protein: CASSNEGANEQFF
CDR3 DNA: TGTGCCAGCAGCAACGAGGGGGCCAATGAGCAGTTCTTC

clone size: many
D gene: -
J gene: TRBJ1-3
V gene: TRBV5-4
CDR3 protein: CASSLDPSGTSGNTIYF
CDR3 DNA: TGTGCCAGCAGCTTGGATCCCTCGGGGACTTCTGGAAACACCATATATTTT

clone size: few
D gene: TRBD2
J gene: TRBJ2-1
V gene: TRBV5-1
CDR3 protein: CASSLGVGGGAYNEQFF
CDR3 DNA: TGCGCCAGCAGCTTGGGAGTAGGCGGGGGGGCCTACAATGAGCAGTTCTTC

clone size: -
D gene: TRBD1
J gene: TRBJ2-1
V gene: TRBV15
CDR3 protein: CATSRDPGQNYNEQFF
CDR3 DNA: TGTGCCACCAGCAGAGACCCGGGACAGAACTACAATGAGCAGTTCTTC

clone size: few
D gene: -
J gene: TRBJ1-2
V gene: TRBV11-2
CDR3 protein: CASSFLTGTEDGYTF
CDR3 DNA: TGTGCCAGCAGCTTTCTAACCGGTACAGAGGATGGCTACACCTTC

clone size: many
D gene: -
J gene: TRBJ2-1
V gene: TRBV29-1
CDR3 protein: CSGGTPNEQFF
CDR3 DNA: TGCAGCGGAGGGACTCCTAATGAGCAGTTCTTC

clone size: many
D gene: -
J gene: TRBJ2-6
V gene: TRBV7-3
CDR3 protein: CASSTGSGANVLTF
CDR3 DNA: TGTGCCAGCAGCACAGGCTCTGGGGCCAACGTCCTGACTTTC

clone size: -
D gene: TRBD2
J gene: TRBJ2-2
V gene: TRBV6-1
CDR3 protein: CASSTPRLASNTGELFF
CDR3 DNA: TGTGCCAGCAGTACCCCCCGACTAGCGTCGAACACCGGGGAGCTGTTTTTT

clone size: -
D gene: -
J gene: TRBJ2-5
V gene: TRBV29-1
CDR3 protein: CSVASGRQETQYF
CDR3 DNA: TGCAGCGTTGCTTCCGGGAGACAAGAGACCCAGTACTTC

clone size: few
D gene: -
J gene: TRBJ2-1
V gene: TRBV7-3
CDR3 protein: CASSYGVYRAQFF
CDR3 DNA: TGTGCCAGCAGCTACGGTGTCTACCGGGCCCAGTTCTTC

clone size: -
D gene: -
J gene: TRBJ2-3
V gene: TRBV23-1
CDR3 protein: CASGQTPATGGFRCTDTQYF
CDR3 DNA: TGCGCCAGCGGCCAGACGCCCGCGACAGGAGGTTTCCGCTGCACAGATACGCAGTATTTT

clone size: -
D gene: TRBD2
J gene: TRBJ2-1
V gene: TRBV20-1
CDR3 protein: CSARSPINPGLAGGREQFF
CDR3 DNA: TGCAGTGCTCGCTCCCCTATTAATCCGGGACTAGCGGGGGGGAGAGAGCAGTTCTTC

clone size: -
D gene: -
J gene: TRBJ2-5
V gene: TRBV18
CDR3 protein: CASSPPRKEQETQYF
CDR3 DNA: TGTGCCAGCTCACCACCTAGAAAGGAGCAAGAGACCCAGTACTTC

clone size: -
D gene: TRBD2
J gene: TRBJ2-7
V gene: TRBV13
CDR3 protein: CASSLSASGEQYF
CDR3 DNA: TGTGCCAGCAGCTTATCGGCTAGCGGCGAGCAGTACTTC

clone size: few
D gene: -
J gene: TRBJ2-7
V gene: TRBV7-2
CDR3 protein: CASSLGTIHYYEQYF
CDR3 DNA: TGTGCCAGCAGCTTAGGGACTATTCACTACTACGAGCAGTACTTC

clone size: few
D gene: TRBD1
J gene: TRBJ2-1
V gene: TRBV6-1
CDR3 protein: CASRAGTGGYNEQFF
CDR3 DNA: TGTGCCAGCAGAGCCGGGACAGGGGGATACAATGAGCAGTTCTTC

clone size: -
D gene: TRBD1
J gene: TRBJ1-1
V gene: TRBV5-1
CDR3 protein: CASSPREDRDTEAFF
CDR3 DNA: TGCGCCAGCAGCCCAAGAGAAGACAGGGATACTGAAGCTTTCTTT

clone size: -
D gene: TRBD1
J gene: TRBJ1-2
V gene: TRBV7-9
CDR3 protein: CASSLWTGDYYGYTF
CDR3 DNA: TGTGCCAGCAGCCTCTGGACAGGAGATTACTATGGCTACACCTTC

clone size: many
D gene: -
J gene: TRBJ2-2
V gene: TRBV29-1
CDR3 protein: CSVEGAGELFF
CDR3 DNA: TGCAGCGTTGAGGGGGCCGGGGAGCTGTTTTTT

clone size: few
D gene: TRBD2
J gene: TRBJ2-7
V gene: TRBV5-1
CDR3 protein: CASSGTSGPYEQYF
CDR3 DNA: TGCGCCAGCAGCGGGACTAGCGGGCCCTACGAGCAGTACTTC

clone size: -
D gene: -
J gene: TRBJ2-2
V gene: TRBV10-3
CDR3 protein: CAISETSRRGELFF
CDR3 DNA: TGTGCCATCAGTGAAACTTCCCGGAGGGGGGAGCTGTTTTTT

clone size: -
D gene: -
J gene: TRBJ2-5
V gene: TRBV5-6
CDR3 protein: CASSFGFRETQYF
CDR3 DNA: TGTGCCAGCAGCTTTGGTTTTCGGGAGACCCAGTACTTC

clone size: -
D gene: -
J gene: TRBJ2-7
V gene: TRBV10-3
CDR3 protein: CAISVSASRDEQYF
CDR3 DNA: TGTGCCATCAGCGTTAGCGCCTCTCGGGATGAGCAGTACTTC

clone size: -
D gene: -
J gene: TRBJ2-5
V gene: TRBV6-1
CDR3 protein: CASSGDSRETQYF
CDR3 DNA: TGTGCCAGCTCGGGGGACTCTCGGGAGACCCAGTACTTC

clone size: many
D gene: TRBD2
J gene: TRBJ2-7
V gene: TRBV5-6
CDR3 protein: CASSFLERGAYEQYF
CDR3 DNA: TGTGCCAGCAGCTTCTTAGAGCGGGGGGCCTACGAGCAGTACTTC

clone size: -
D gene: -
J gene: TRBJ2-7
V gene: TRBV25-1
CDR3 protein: CASRNAQGLTYEQYF
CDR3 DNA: TGTGCCAGCAGAAATGCCCAAGGCCTTACCTACGAGCAGTACTTC

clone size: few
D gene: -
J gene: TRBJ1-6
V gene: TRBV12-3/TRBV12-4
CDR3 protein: CASRWTEGNSPLHF
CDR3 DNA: TGTGCCAGCAGGTGGACAGAGGGTAATTCACCCCTCCACTTT

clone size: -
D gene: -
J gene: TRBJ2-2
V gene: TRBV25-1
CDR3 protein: CASSALDTTRELFF
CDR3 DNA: TGTGCCAGCAGTGCCTTGGACACCACCAGGGAGCTGTTTTTT

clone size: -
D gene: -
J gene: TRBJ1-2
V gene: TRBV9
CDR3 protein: CASSVGGSNYGYTF
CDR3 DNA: TGTGCCAGCAGCGTAGGGGGGTCCAACTATGGCTACACCTTC

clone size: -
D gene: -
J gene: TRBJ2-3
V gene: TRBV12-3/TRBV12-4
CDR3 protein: CASSPGLNKYTDTQYF
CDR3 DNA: TGTGCCAGCAGCCCCGGACTCAATAAATACACAGATACGCAGTATTTT

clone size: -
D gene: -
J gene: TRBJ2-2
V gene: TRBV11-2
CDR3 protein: CASSLNTVAKTGRFTGELFF
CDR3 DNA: TGTGCCAGCAGCTTAAATACCGTCGCCAAGACAGGGAGGTTCACCGGGGAGCTGTTTTTT

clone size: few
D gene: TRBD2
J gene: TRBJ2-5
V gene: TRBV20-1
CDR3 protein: CSASMPASGQETQYF
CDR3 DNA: TGCAGTGCTAGTATGCCTGCTAGCGGACAAGAGACCCAGTACTTC

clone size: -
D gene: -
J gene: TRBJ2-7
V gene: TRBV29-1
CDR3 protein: CSFSDQVSPSYEQYF
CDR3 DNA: TGCAGCTTCTCCGACCAGGTTTCCCCGTCCTACGAGCAGTACTTC

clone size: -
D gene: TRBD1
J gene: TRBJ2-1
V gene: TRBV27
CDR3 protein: CASSSRDRGRDEQFF
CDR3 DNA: TGTGCCAGCAGTTCCCGGGACAGGGGGCGGGATGAGCAGTTCTTC

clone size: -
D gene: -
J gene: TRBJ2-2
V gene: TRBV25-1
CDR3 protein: CASSDPAPATGELFF
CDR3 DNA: TGTGCCAGCAGTGACCCGGCCCCGGCCACCGGGGAGCTGTTTTTT

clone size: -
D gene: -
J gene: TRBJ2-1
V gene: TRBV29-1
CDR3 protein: CSVVHELYNEQFF
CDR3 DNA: TGCAGCGTTGTTCACGAATTATACAATGAGCAGTTCTTC

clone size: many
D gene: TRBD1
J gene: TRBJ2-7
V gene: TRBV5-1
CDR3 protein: CASSLGQGEQYF
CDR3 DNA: TGTGCCAGCAGCTTAGGACAGGGCGAGCAGTACTTC

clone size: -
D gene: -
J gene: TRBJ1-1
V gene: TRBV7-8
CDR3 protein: CASSSTTRGTEAFF
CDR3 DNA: TGTGCCAGCAGCTCCACGACGAGGGGTACTGAAGCTTTCTTT

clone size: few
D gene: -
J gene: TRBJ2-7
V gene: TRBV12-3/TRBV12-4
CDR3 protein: CASTPYEQYF
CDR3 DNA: TGTGCCAGCACCCCCTACGAGCAGTACTTC

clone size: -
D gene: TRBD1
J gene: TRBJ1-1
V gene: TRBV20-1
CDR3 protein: CSARGYGTAYTEAFF
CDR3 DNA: TGCAGTGCTAGGGGATACGGGACAGCATACACTGAAGCTTTCTTT

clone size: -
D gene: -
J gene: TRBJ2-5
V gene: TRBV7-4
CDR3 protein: CASSLGYIPETQYF
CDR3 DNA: TGTGCCAGCAGCTTGGGGTACATCCCAGAGACCCAGTACTTC

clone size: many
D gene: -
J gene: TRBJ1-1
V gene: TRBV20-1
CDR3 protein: CSAQMWGTEAFF
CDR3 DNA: TGCAGTGCCCAGATGTGGGGCACTGAAGCTTTCTTT

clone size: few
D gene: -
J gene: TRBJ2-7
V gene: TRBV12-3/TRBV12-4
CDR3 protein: CASSWGLAYEQYF
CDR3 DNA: TGTGCCAGCAGCTGGGGCCTAGCCTACGAGCAGTACTTC